The clone carrying this T cell receptor (beta chain) appeared once. In the authors' workflow: From reference gene primer amplification, estimates of nucleated cell counts were derived. Sequencing used immunoSEQ multiplex PCR; TCRdb keeps in-frame clones, though not all of them. V and J calls and clone size are given by that table; D and trimming were obtained from the DNA. Here the sample spans 150,000 to 200,000 clones, 88% being singletons. Germline loops: CDR1 MNHEY, CDR2 SVGAGI. CDR3 length: 14 amino acids. With V trimmed by 5 bases and J by 2 bases, 5 bases remained unmatched. The sample comes from a study of blood T cell repertoires in COVID-19. Background on the study: Material from acute and convalescent COVID-19 was sourced from the United States, Italy and Spain. PBMCs, B-cell-depleted T cells, or T cells provided the cDNA or gDNA that made up the material.

The TCR was taken from a man in his forties with active or convalescent COVID-19. Material: peripheral blood. The chain links TRBV6-5 to TRBJ2-7; 8 bases fit TRBD1. Here the CDR3 DNA reads TGTGCCAGCAGTCGACAGGGGATCGCCTACGAGCAGTACTTC. Translation gives CASSRQGIAYEQYF.